Below, 23 T cell receptor beta chains from the same sample are listed, as sequenced in a study of human T cells and chemical hapten exposure. TCRdb ran MiXCR on the RACE reads and lists one entry per CDR3 protein. The sample consists of roughly 98,000 distinct CDR3 sequences, 9.5% to 15% of them appearing once. This sample's time point: patch test 1, 2 weeks after DPC sensitization. Noted treatment: therapeutic diphenylcyclopropenone sensitization with weekly scalp DPC. Here the sequenced sample was whole blood, taken in connection with sensitization to the hapten diphenylcyclopropenone (DPC). These receptor sequences come from a woman aged 40 to 50 with alopecia areata. Some clones in this sample may be carry-over from other donors' samples.

To note about this clonotype: Compared with germline, one end of the junction differs, possibly owing to a read error. V and J are TRBV5-4 and TRBJ2-7, with 10 nucleotides matching TRBD2. Germline CDR1 SGHNT, CDR2 YYREEE (reference sequence). The CDR3 sequence is 15 residues long. The CDR3 loop is CASSLALAGAHERYF. The CDR3 nucleotides read TGTGCCAGCAGCTTGGCGCTAGCGGGAGCCCACGAGCGGTACTTC.

The chain joins TRBV20-1 to TRBJ2-3; D possibly corresponds to TRBD1 (5 bases). CDR1 DFQATT and CDR2 SNEGSKA come from the germline V gene (reference sequence). The CDR3 contains 14 residues. Trimming pared 0 bases from V and 2 bases from J, leaving 9 bases between. The CDR3 here is CSARELDNTDTQYF. The CDR3 region has the DNA TGCAGTGCTAGAGAGTTGGACAACACAGATACGCAGTATTTT.

This clonotype has a count of ten or more. The V and J genes are TRBV29-1 and TRBJ2-7; TRBD1 or TRBD2 may be the D gene (5 bases each). The CDR3 sequence is 14 residues long. Germline V gene sequence: CDR1 SQVTM, CDR2 ANQGSEA. Deletions cut 2 bases from V and 0 bases from J, with 11 bases between. CDR3 sequence: CSVEPRDGSYEQYF. The CDR3 DNA is TGCAGCGTTGAACCTCGGGACGGCTCCTACGAGCAGTACTTC.

The V and J genes are TRBV7-3 and TRBJ2-2; 10 nucleotides match TRBD1. The CDR3 runs 15 residues. Germline V gives CDR1 SGHTA, CDR2 FQGTGA. V lost 2 bases and J lost 7; bases outside the gene matches: 4. CDR3 amino acids: CASSLGTGVIGELFF. The CDR3, as DNA: TGTGCCAGCAGCTTAGGGACAGGGGTTATCGGGGAGCTGTTTTTT.

Only a few counts were recorded for this clonotype. This chain connects TRBV9 to TRBJ2-7; no clear D gene. The CDR3 consists of 15 residues. Trimming stripped 0 bases from V and 4 bases from J, with 14 bases between. Germline values: CDR1 SGDLS, CDR2 YYNGEE. The CDR3 region is CASSVGQEPGYEQYF. CDR3 DNA sequence: TGTGCCAGCAGCGTAGGGCAAGAGCCCGGGTACGAGCAGTACTTC.

There are many counts of this clonotype. The chain has TRBV6-2 or TRBV6-3 and TRBJ2-7; TRBD1 aligns across 7 bases. Germline V CDR1 and CDR2: MNHEY, SVGEGT. The CDR3 is made up of 14 amino acids. The ends lost 2 bases at V and 7 bases at J; junction bases unmatched: 8. The CDR3 DNA reads as TGTGCCAGCAGTTACGACAGGGTCCGCAGGGAGCAGTACTTC. This gives the protein CASSYDRVRREQYF.

The chain joins TRBV12-3 or TRBV12-4 to TRBJ2-1, with 12 bases aligning to TRBD2. The CDR3 totals 18 residues. J lost 9 bases, V lost 5 bases, and 17 bases had no gene match. CDR3 sequence reads: CASSGGASGRVSLGEQFF. DNA of the CDR3: TGTGCCAGCAGTGGGGGGGCTAGCGGGAGGGTCTCGTTGGGTGAGCAGTTCTTC.

The chain combines TRBV29-1 with TRBJ2-2, with a weak D call TRBD1 (5 bases). The V and J ends lost 6 bases and 1 base respectively, with 9 bases between them. The CDR3 has 13 amino acids. CDR1 and CDR2 (germline): SQVTM, ANQGSEA. CDR3 protein: CSVVDRNTGELFF. DNA of the CDR3: TGCAGCGTCGTAGACAGGAACACCGGGGAGCTGTTTTTT.

The chain couples TRBV3-1 to TRBJ2-5; D gene ambiguous. CDR1 LGHDT and CDR2 YNNKEL come from the germline V gene (reference sequence). This CDR3 is built from 11 residues. V dropped 8 bases and J dropped 4 bases, with 8 bases sitting between them. The CDR3 coding sequence is TGTGCCAGCTACGGAGTAGAGACCCAGTACTTC. Translation gives CASYGVETQYF.

Concerning this clonotype: This could be a read error, since a much larger clone is one nucleotide away. The gene calls are TRBV12-3 or TRBV12-4 and TRBJ2-7; D may be TRBD1 (6 bases). This CDR3 region has 13 residues. As DNA, the CDR3 is TGTGCCAACAGTCCTGCACCGACAGGCCCTCCGTACTTC. Its translation is CANSPAPTGPPYF.

The chain employs TRBV5-1 and TRBJ1-5; TRBD1 might be the D (6 bases). This CDR3 has 15 residues. From germline, CDR1 is SGHRS and CDR2 YFSETQ. Trimming pared 0 bases from V and 1 base from J, leaving 8 bases between. As DNA, the CDR3 is TGCGCCAGCAGCTTGGGACAGGAGAGCAATCAGCCCCAGCATTTT. This gives the protein CASSLGQESNQPQHF.

J is TRBJ2-1 and V is TRBV5-1; perhaps TRBD2 as D (6 bases). CDR1 and CDR2 from the germline V gene are SGHRS and YFSETQ. The CDR3 spans 12 residues. V was pared by 8 bases and J by 7 bases, with 13 bases between. The CDR3 DNA reads as TGCGCCAGTCCCCGGAGGGAGAATGAGCAGTTCTTC. Translation: CASPRRENEQFF.

This clonotype was seen at least ten times. V is TRBV18 and J is TRBJ1-1, with 11 bases aligning to TRBD1. The CDR3 is made up of 16 amino acids. CDR1 KGHSH and CDR2 LQKENI come from the germline V gene. V lost 4 bases to trimming and J lost 0 bases; unmatched junction nucleotides: 4. The CDR3 coding sequence is TGTGCCAGCTCACTCCGGGACAGGGGGATGAACACTGAAGCTTTCTTT. Amino acid sequence: CASSLRDRGMNTEAFF. Full variable domain (remainder filled in from reference TRBV18 and TRBJ1-1): NAGVMQNPRHLVRRRGQEARLRCSPMKGHSHVYWYRQLPEEGLKFMVYLQKENIIDESGMPKERFSAEFPKEGPSILRIQQVVRGDSAAYFCASSLRDRGMNTEAFFGQGTRLTVV.

About this clonotype: A much more abundant neighbour one base away suggests this may be a read error. Because the CDR3 is missing its conserved closing phenylalanine or tryptophan, this is likely a read error. V is TRBV7-3 and J is TRBJ2-1; D assignment may be TRBD1 or TRBD2 (5 bases each). V was pared by 3 bases and J by 10 bases, with 10 bases between. The CDR3 runs 12 residues. Germline-derived CDR1 and CDR2 are SGHTA and FQGTGA. CDR3 DNA sequence: TGTGCCAGCAGCTTCCCAGGGAGCGAGCAGTTCCTC. Protein sequence: CASSFPGSEQFL.

In its sample, this clonotype was seen a few times. V and J are TRBV28 and TRBJ1-6; D perhaps matches TRBD1 (6 bases). Germline-derived CDR1 and CDR2 are MDHEN and SYDVKM. With 6 bases removed from V and 10 bases from J, the gap between germline ends came to 16 bases. This CDR3 region has 14 residues. CDR3 nucleotides: TGTGCCAGCAGCAGGACTCAAGGGGGATCACCCCTCCACTTT. Translation gives CASSRTQGGSPLHF.

This clonotype showed up just a few times. The chain joins TRBV6-6 to TRBJ2-1, with 12 nucleotides matching TRBD2. Germline V gives CDR1 MNHNY, CDR2 SVGAGI (reference sequence). This CDR3 region has 15 residues. V was clipped by 7 bases and J by 8 bases; unmatched bases: 9. The CDR3 loop reads CASTRASGRAHEQFF. CDR3 sequence (DNA): TGTGCCAGCACCAGGGCTAGCGGGAGGGCACATGAGCAGTTCTTC.

This clonotype has a count of ten or more. This rearrangement joins TRBV20-1 to TRBJ2-7, with 8 bases matching TRBD1. CDR1 is DFQATT and CDR2 is SNEGSKA in the germline V gene (reference sequence). J gave up 4 bases and V 2 bases, and 1 base lay outside the gene matches. The CDR3 length is 12 residues. In nucleotides, the CDR3 is TGCAGTGCTAGACAGGGGGCTTACGAGCAGTACTTC. It is translated as CSARQGAYEQYF.

The CDR3 DNA follows: TGTGCCAGCAGCTTAGATCGGACAGGAAGAGCTTTCTTT. Translating gives CASSLDRTGRAFF. This chain joins TRBV11-3 and TRBJ1-1; 7 bases match TRBD1. This CDR3 contains 13 residues. J was trimmed by 10 bases and V by 0 bases; bases with no gene match: 5. In germline, CDR1 is SGHNT, CDR2 YENEEA.

The V gene is TRBV20-1, the J gene TRBJ1-4; D remains ambiguous. V lost 2 bases and J 8 bases, leaving 18 bases between the germline ends. The CDR3 has 15 residues. CDR1 DFQATT and CDR2 SNEGSKA come from the germline V gene (reference sequence). In nucleotides, the CDR3 is TGCAGTGCTAGACCCGTCGTCGGCGGTTTAGAAAAACTGTTTTTT. Translating gives CSARPVVGGLEKLFF.

This clonotype came up many times. The chain joins TRBV29-1 to TRBJ2-7; 14 positions match TRBD2. Germline loops: CDR1 SQVTM, CDR2 ANQGSEA. The trim removed 6 bases at V and 1 base at J, leaving 5 bases unmatched. The CDR3 sequence is 15 residues long. The CDR3 sequence is CSVEGTSGGSYEQYF. In DNA, the CDR3 is TGCAGCGTCGAGGGGACTAGCGGGGGATCCTACGAGCAGTACTTC.

This clonotype has only a few counts. The chain links TRBV4-2 to TRBJ2-7, with TRBD1 matching over 8 bases. V lost 4 bases and J lost 2; bases outside the gene matches: 7. The CDR3 consists of 15 residues. Germline V gene data show CDR1 as LGHNA and CDR2 as YNFKEQ. DNA for the CDR3: TGTGCCAGCAGCCTTAGGACAGGGTCAACCTACGAGCAGTACTTC. Translating gives CASSLRTGSTYEQYF.

This clonotype appeared many times. J is TRBJ2-4 and V is TRBV12-3 or TRBV12-4; D might be TRBD1 (5 bases). V lost 3 bases and J 7 bases, leaving 10 bases between the germline ends. CDR3 length: 13 residues. The CDR3 DNA reads TGTGCCAGCAGTTTGCAGGACATTAACATTCAGTACTTC. It yields the protein CASSLQDINIQYF.

The table lists this clonotype with many counts. The rearrangement joins TRBV18 to TRBJ2-5; TRBD1 might be the D (6 bases). CDR1 is KGHSH, CDR2 LQKENI, per germline. This CDR3 spans 16 amino acids. Trimming cost V 3 bases and J 1 base, with 15 bases left between them. DNA for the CDR3: TGTGCCAGCTCACCTCAAACCGGGACAATCCAAGAGACCCAGTACTTC. Encoded protein: CASSPQTGTIQETQYF.